The 24 T cell receptor beta chains below all came from one sample that was sequenced in a study of cytomegalovirus exposure and HLA in healthy donors. A multiplex PCR was run with 60 Vbeta primers and 13 Jbeta primers. Method: immunoSEQ multiplex PCR; TCRdb's copy keeps in-frame clones and lacks some. The table has 210,000 or so clones, around 80% seen once. Sequenced sample: PBMCs. The receptors derive from a girl aged 2 to 10 in good health and CMV-seronegative.

This clone has a single count. The J gene is TRBJ2-3, the V gene TRBV15, with D possibly matching TRBD2 (6 bases). Trimming pared 3 bases from V and 4 bases from J, leaving 14 bases between. CDR1 LNHNV and CDR2 YYDKDF come from the germline V gene (reference sequence). This CDR3 is built from 15 residues. The DNA for the CDR3 is TGTGCCACCAGCAGGGCGACTAGTTATTCAGATACGCAGTATTTT. Protein product: CATSRATSYSDTQYF.

This clone was counted between two and nine times. The rearrangement links TRBV5-6 to TRBJ2-1, with TRBD2 matching over 9 bases. Losses at the gene ends were 0 bases for V and 11 bases for J; bases not matched to a gene: 12. The CDR3 is 16 amino acids. Germline CDR1 is SGHDT and CDR2 is YYEEEE. CDR3 amino acids: CASSLASGKDSYKQFF. CDR3 bases: TGTGCCAGCAGCTTGGCTAGCGGGAAGGATTCATATAAGCAGTTCTTC.

J is TRBJ2-2 and V is TRBV5-5; 7 positions agree with TRBD2. The CDR3 sequence is 15 residues long. The germline V gene has CDR1 SGHKS and CDR2 YYEKEE (reference sequence). V lost 3 bases to trimming and J lost 0 bases; unmatched junction nucleotides: 2. Here the CDR3 reads CASSSGTTNTGELFF. CDR3 DNA: TGTGCCAGCAGCTCCGGGACTACGAACACCGGGGAGCTGTTTTTT. The whole variable domain, filled in from reference TRBV5-5 and TRBJ2-2, reads DAGVTQSPTHLIKTRGQQVTLRCSPISGHKSVSWYQQVLGQGPQFIFQYYEKEERGRGNFPDRFSARQFPNYSSELNVNALLLGDSALYLCASSSGTTNTGELFFGEGSRLTVL.

This chain links TRBV29-1 with TRBJ1-1, with D unresolved. The CDR3 is made up of 14 amino acids. Between the trimmed V and J ends, which lost 1 base and 2 bases, there was a span of 11 bases. Germline-derived CDR1 and CDR2 are SQVTM and ANQGSEA. CDR3 protein: CSVEAVHSNTEAFF. The DNA for the CDR3 is TGCAGCGTTGAAGCTGTACACAGCAACACTGAAGCTTTCTTT.

This sequence joins TRBV5-1 and TRBJ1-2; weak D call: TRBD1 (5 bases). The CDR3 covers 15 residues. The V end was cut by 4 bases, the J end by 8 bases, with 21 bases between. Germline loops: CDR1 SGHRS, CDR2 YFSETQ. The CDR3 coding sequence is TGCGCCAGCAGCGAAGGGTTTCAGGGTTCTGGCGGCTACACCTTC. Protein: CASSEGFQGSGGYTF.

The chain recombines TRBV5-1 with TRBJ1-2; D not certain. Germline V gives CDR1 SGHRS, CDR2 YFSETQ. The germline V and J ends were trimmed by 2 bases and 4 bases, with 12 bases remaining between them. This CDR3 is built from 14 residues. CDR3 sequence reads: CASSFVRFPYGYTF. The CDR3 DNA sequence: TGCGCCAGCAGCTTCGTACGGTTCCCCTATGGCTACACCTTC.

CDR3 region: CAISSQTDNEQFF. The CDR3 nucleotides read TGTGCCATCAGTAGCCAGACAGACAATGAGCAGTTCTTC. The V and J genes are TRBV10-3 and TRBJ2-1; the D gene is possibly TRBD1 (5 bases). V was pared by 5 bases and J by 5 bases, with 10 bases between. Germline V CDR1 and CDR2: ENHRY, SYGVKD. The CDR3 is 13 residues long.

The CDR3 here is CAWSVAGGYYEQYF. The CDR3 region has the DNA TGTGCCTGGAGTGTAGCGGGAGGCTACTACGAGCAGTACTTC. V is TRBV30 and J is TRBJ2-7, with TRBD2 matching 9 bases. V was pared by 0 bases and J by 3 bases, with 3 bases of the junction left unmatched. CDR1 and CDR2 from the germline V gene are GTSNPN and SVGIG (reference sequence). The CDR3 length is 14 residues.

This clone was counted a few times. In DNA, the CDR3 is TGTGCCAGCAGCCCGGACAGGGGTACTGAAGCTTTCTTT. Amino acid sequence: CASSPDRGTEAFF. The chain combines TRBV11-3 with TRBJ1-1, with 9 positions matching TRBD1. Germline values: CDR1 SGHNT, CDR2 YENEEA. The junction had 3 bases not matched to a gene; V was cut back by 5 bases and J by 5 bases. This CDR3 is 13 amino acids long.

This chain links TRBV10-1 with TRBJ2-1; TRBD2 aligns across 11 bases. Losses at the gene ends were 8 bases for V and 5 bases for J; bases not matched to a gene: 2. The germline V gene has CDR1 WNHNN and CDR2 SYGVQD (reference sequence). CDR3 length: 13 residues. In nucleotides, the CDR3 is TGCGCCAGCTCTAGCGGGAGGAACAATGAGCAGTTCTTC. Protein sequence: CASSSGRNNEQFF.

The genes are TRBV9 and TRBJ1-1, with D tentatively TRBD1 (5 bases). This CDR3 has 15 amino acids. V lost 4 bases, J lost 1 base, and 14 bases lay in between. Germline V gene data show CDR1 as SGDLS and CDR2 as YYNGEE. CDR3 loop: CASSPRGGANTEAFF. CDR3 DNA sequence: TGTGCCAGCAGCCCCCGGGGAGGGGCGAACACTGAAGCTTTCTTT.

The chain is built from TRBV15 and TRBJ1-1; D gene ambiguous. Per germline, CDR1 LNHNV and CDR2 YYDKDF (reference sequence). The V end was cut by 0 bases, the J end by 0 bases, with 5 bases between. This CDR3 region has 14 residues. CDR3 in amino acids: CATSRDFMNTEAFF. The CDR3 DNA reads TGTGCCACCAGCAGAGATTTTATGAACACTGAAGCTTTCTTT.

In this sample, this clone turned up a few times. V usage is TRBV19 and J usage is TRBJ1-2, with D perhaps matching TRBD1 (5 bases). The length of the CDR3 is 14 residues. V was shortened by 7 bases and J by 3 bases, with 15 bases between the two germline ends. The germline gives CDR1 LNHDA, CDR2 SQIVND (reference sequence). The DNA for the CDR3 is TGTGCCAGTAAACCCGCCAGGGTCGACTATGGCTACACCTTC. Its protein product is CASKPARVDYGYTF.

This clone was found once. The CDR3, as DNA: TGTGCCAGCTCACCAGGGAGGGCCGCGACCTACGAGCAGTACTTC. Amino acids: CASSPGRAATYEQYF. This chain links TRBV18 with TRBJ2-7; 7 nucleotides match TRBD2. Germline V lookup: CDR1 KGHSH, CDR2 LQKENI. This CDR3 contains 15 residues. The V segment lost 2 bases and the J segment 2 bases; nucleotides outside the gene matches: 6.

The chain is built from TRBV7-9 and TRBJ1-4; 9 nucleotides match TRBD1. The CDR3 contains 14 residues. V was clipped by 5 bases and J by 8 bases; unmatched bases: 6. Per the germline V gene, CDR1 is SEHNR and CDR2 is FQNEAQ (reference sequence). In nucleotides, the CDR3 is TGTGCCAGCAGCCCCGGGACAGGGTACGAAAAACTGTTTTTT. Translated, it gives CASSPGTGYEKLFF.

This clone has only one observation. This chain connects TRBV5-4 to TRBJ2-5, with 8 positions matching TRBD2. CDR1 and CDR2 (germline): SGHNT, YYREEE (reference sequence). The CDR3 extends over 13 amino acids. Trimming cost V 1 base and J 5 bases; bases outside gene matches: 1. The CDR3 nucleotides are TGTGCCAGCAGCTTGCCGGGGGGGGAGACCCAGTACTTC. This gives the protein CASSLPGGETQYF.

The chain has TRBV6-1 and TRBJ2-3; 8 positions agree with TRBD1. The germline V gene encodes CDR1 MNHNS and CDR2 SASEGT. J lost 0 bases, V lost 5 bases, and 4 bases had no gene match. The CDR3 is 15 residues long. The CDR3 sequence: CASSPGQASTDTQYF. The CDR3 DNA reads TGTGCCAGCAGTCCGGGACAGGCTAGCACAGATACGCAGTATTTT.

This clone was counted a few times. V and J are TRBV6-6 and TRBJ1-5, with D possibly being TRBD1 (5 bases). The germline V and J ends were trimmed by 6 bases and 3 bases, with 15 bases remaining between them. The CDR3 contains 15 residues. Looked up from germline, CDR1 is MNHNY and CDR2 is SVGAGI (reference sequence). CDR3: CASRDDSPNNQPQHF. The CDR3 DNA reads TGTGCCAGCAGAGACGACAGCCCCAACAATCAGCCCCAGCATTTT.

This chain connects TRBV10-3 to TRBJ1-5, with 8 bases identical to TRBD1. The J segment lost 3 bases and the V segment lost 3 bases, leaving 4 bases of the junction unmatched. Germline values: CDR1 ENHRY, CDR2 SYGVKD. The CDR3 is 15 amino acids. CDR3 nucleotide sequence: TGTGCCATCAGTGAAGGGCAGGGGGCCAATCAGCCCCAGCATTTT. It specifies CAISEGQGANQPQHF.

This chain links TRBV7-9 with TRBJ1-5, with no clear D. This CDR3 comprises 12 residues. Germline CDR1 and CDR2: SEHNR and FQNEAQ (reference sequence). Trimming shortened V by 3 bases and J by 6 bases, and 6 bases separated the two germline ends. The CDR3, as DNA: TGTGCCAGCAGCTTTCTCAGTCAGCCCCAGCATTTT. Its protein product is CASSFLSQPQHF.

This clone was observed a single time. The chain recombines TRBV15 with TRBJ1-1, with TRBD1 matching 8 bases. This CDR3 region has 15 residues. The germline V gene has CDR1 LNHNV and CDR2 YYDKDF (reference sequence). The junction had 5 bases not matched to a gene; V was cut back by 0 bases and J by 5 bases. The CDR3 DNA is TGTGCCACCAGCAGAGATCCAGGGGGCGAAACTGAAGCTTTCTTT. It specifies CATSRDPGGETEAFF.

The sample holds one count of this clone. V usage is TRBV28 and J usage is TRBJ1-2, with a weak D call TRBD1 (6 bases). V lost 6 bases, J lost 8 bases, and 19 bases lay in between. The CDR3 totals 14 residues. Germline V gene data show CDR1 as MDHEN and CDR2 as SYDVKM. The CDR3 nucleotides read TGTGCCAGCAGGGGGGCCTCACAGCCCAAAGGCTACACCTTC. It codes for CASRGASQPKGYTF.

The rearrangement joins TRBV15 to TRBJ1-1, with TRBD1 identical over 8 bases. There are 13 residues in the CDR3. The J segment lost 3 bases and the V segment lost 4 bases, leaving 1 base of the junction unmatched. Germline V gene lookup returns CDR1 LNHNV and CDR2 YYDKDF (reference sequence). CDR3 bases: TGTGCCACCAGCATGACAGGGGACACTGAAGCTTTCTTT. Translating it yields CATSMTGDTEAFF.

The table lists this clone with a count of one. The chain is built from TRBV28 and TRBJ1-2; tentative D call: TRBD1 (6 bases). The CDR3 spans 15 residues. The V end was cut by 3 bases, the J end by 0 bases, with 11 bases between. Germline CDR1 is MDHEN and CDR2 is SYDVKM. The chain's CDR3 is CASSFPSGANYGYTF. In DNA form, the CDR3 reads TGTGCCAGCAGTTTTCCCTCAGGGGCTAACTATGGCTACACCTTC.